This T cell receptor beta chain was found in a study of cytomegalovirus exposure and HLA in healthy donors. Across the whole study: Ancestry clustering placed roughly 86% of several hundred genotyped donors in the Caucasian-associated cluster. Overall study results and limits: Confirmation in vitro established that a few CMV-associated chains were specific for CMV antigens. The study recorded 160 or so TCR beta chains that were cytomegalovirus-associated.

The PCR was carried out with 60 Vbeta primers and 13 Jbeta primers. Profiled with immunoSEQ multiplex PCR; TCRdb holds only in-frame clones, not every one. The repertoire holds about 190,000 clones, approximately 79% seen once, with less than 7% in the top ten. Comments on this clone: The target antigen is unknown.

Looked up from germline, CDR1 is SGHTA and CDR2 is FQGNSA. CDR3 length: 15 amino acids. V dropped 5 bases and J dropped 3; count of bases not matched to a gene: 9. The clonotype originates from a man aged 35 to 55 in good health and CMV-seropositive. V usage is TRBV7-2 and J usage is TRBJ2-7; 8 bases map to TRBD2. Material: PBMCs. CDR3: CASSPGGAGYYEQYF. CDR3 nucleotides: TGTGCCAGCAGCCCGGGGGGGGCCGGATACTACGAGCAGTACTTC.